The rows below give T cell receptor beta chains drawn from one sample of a study of STAT5B mutations in CD4+ large granular lymphocyte leukemia. Generated by immunoSEQ multiplex PCR, the TCRdb table keeps only in-frame clones and is missing some. The sample records thousands of clones, 65% to 90% being singletons. Sequenced input: CD4+ T cells from blood buffy coats. The source of these receptors is a human donor in good health. Each CDR3 is given with its conserved first and last residue. The order of the fields is V gene, D gene, J gene, clone size, CDR3 protein, CDR3 DNA. D genes are given only for firm matches. Size tells how often a clone was seen (once, few, many) or the class of an expanded clone, and some rows leave it out.

>TRBV19|-|TRBJ1-1|once
CASSPGMNTEAFF
TGTGCCAGTAGCCCAGGGATGAACACTGAAGCTTTCTTT
>TRBV7-2|-|TRBJ2-7|once
CASNRAPSYEQYF
TGTGCCTCCAACAGGGCACCCTCCTACGAGCAGTACTTC
>TRBV27|-|TRBJ1-5|-
CAVGYFGSGQPQHF
TGTGCTGTAGGATATTTTGGGAGCGGACAGCCCCAGCATTTT
>TRBV6-6|-|TRBJ2-5|few
CASSYGESETQYF
TGTGCCAGCAGTTATGGGGAATCCGAGACCCAGTACTTC
>TRBV28|TRBD1|TRBJ1-3|-
CASSLPQGVRGNTIYF
TGTGCCAGCAGTCTCCCACAGGGGGTTCGTGGAAACACCATATATTTT
>TRBV6-7|-|TRBJ1-5|once
CASSFSSVGPLNQPQHF
TGTGCCAGCAGTTTTTCTTCGGTAGGACCGCTAAATCAGCCCCAGCATTTT
>TRBV29-1|-|TRBJ2-7|-
CSVEGDATYEQYF
TGCAGCGTTGAAGGAGACGCCACCTACGAGCAGTACTTC
>TRBV11-2|TRBD1|TRBJ1-2|-
CASSLGTGDRNYGYTF
TGTGCCAGCAGCTTAGGGACAGGGGATCGTAACTATGGCTACACCTTC
>TRBV19|-|TRBJ2-6|-
CATGAGGANVLTF
TGTGCCACCGGGGCTGGGGGGGCCAACGTCCTGACTTTC
>TRBV11-2|-|TRBJ2-5|-
CASSLDLPAQETQYF
TGTGCCAGCAGCTTAGATCTGCCAGCCCAAGAGACCCAGTACTTC
>TRBV6-4|TRBD2|TRBJ2-3|-
CASSDSRLAGEADTQYF
TGTGCCAGCAGTGACTCAAGACTAGCGGGAGAGGCCGATACGCAGTATTTT
>TRBV29-1|TRBD1|TRBJ2-7|-
CSVESGTGDPEQYF
TGCAGCGTTGAATCGGGAACAGGGGATCCCGAGCAGTACTTC
>TRBV5-4|TRBD2|TRBJ2-2|-
CAARGGERNTGELFF
TGTGCCGCCCGGGGGGGGGAACGGAACACCGGGGAGCTGTTTTTT
>TRBV4-2|-|TRBJ1-1|once
CASSFGNTEAFF
TGTGCCAGCAGCTTCGGGAACACTGAAGCTTTCTTT
>TRBV30|-|TRBJ2-7|-
CAWSRQSEQYF
TGTGCCTGGAGTCGACAGTCCGAGCAGTACTTC
>TRBV6-1|-|TRBJ1-5|-
CASSEPGQGGQPQHF
TGTGCCAGCAGTGAACCTGGACAAGGAGGCCAGCCCCAGCATTTT
>TRBV9|TRBD2|TRBJ2-3|-
CASSAPLAGAGTDTQYF
TGTGCCAGCAGCGCACCTCTAGCGGGAGCTGGCACAGATACGCAGTATTTT
>TRBV16|-|TRBJ2-7|once
CASSQSGGEGLEQYF
TGTGCCAGCAGCCAATCTGGAGGGGAAGGGCTCGAGCAGTACTTC